These 18 T cell receptor beta chains share one sample of origin, sequenced in a study of OX40 agonist ivuxolimab in advanced cancers. The library was produced with the immunoSEQ multiplex PCR assay. In its TCRdb copy, this immuneACCESS table keeps in-frame sequences only and misses some clones. Where compared with another copy, unresolved V genes explain less than half of these, and the others have no known cause. The sample table records approximately 70,000 clones; around 87% of these occur just once. In total, the top ten clones hold 1.3% of the sample. The sample was CD4+ or CD8+ T cells sorted from blood, taken in a trial of the OX40 agonist ivuxolimab. These receptors came from an adult with an advanced solid tumor such as melanoma, head and neck, liver or kidney cancer.

The J gene is TRBJ2-3, the V gene TRBV6-5; TRBD1 aligns across 7 bases. This CDR3 comprises 16 residues. V lost 2 bases, J lost 6 bases, and 11 bases stayed unmatched. Germline V gene sequence: CDR1 MNHEY, CDR2 SVGAGI. CDR3 sequence reads: CASSYRGTAARDTQYF. CDR3 nucleotides: TGTGCCAGCAGTTACCGAGGGACAGCAGCACGGGATACGCAGTATTTT.

J is TRBJ2-3 and V is TRBV7-8; tentative D call: TRBD1 (6 bases). In germline, CDR1 is SGHVS, CDR2 FQNEAQ. Trimming removed 7 bases from V and 5 bases from J, with 16 bases in between. The CDR3 extends over 14 amino acids. The CDR3 loop reads CASTGASTIDTQYF. The CDR3 DNA reads TGTGCCAGCACAGGGGCTTCCACAATAGATACGCAGTATTTT.

The chain carries TRBV19 and TRBJ1-1; 7 bases are a match to TRBD1. The CDR3 has 16 residues. The germline V gene encodes CDR1 LNHDA and CDR2 SQIVND (reference sequence). The J segment lost 1 base and the V segment lost 5 bases, leaving 10 bases of the junction unmatched. The CDR3 reads CASSRSSGQRNTEAFF. CDR3 sequence (DNA): TGTGCCAGTAGTCGATCCTCGGGACAGAGGAACACTGAAGCTTTCTTT.

The rearrangement links TRBV7-2 to TRBJ1-2, with D perhaps matching TRBD1 (5 bases). V was trimmed by 5 bases and J by 7 bases, leaving 14 bases between them. Germline CDR1 and CDR2: SGHTA and FQGNSA. The length of the CDR3 is 13 residues. The CDR3 reads CASSSGRRGGYTF. In nucleotides, the CDR3 is TGTGCCAGCAGCAGCGGTCGTAGGGGTGGCTACACCTTC.

The chain is built from TRBV7-9 and TRBJ1-4; D is possibly TRBD1 (6 bases). Trimming took off 4 bases at V and 5 bases at J, with 8 bases between the two ends. Germline CDR1 reads SEHNR; CDR2 reads FQNEAQ (reference sequence). The CDR3 runs 13 residues. In DNA, the CDR3 is TGTGCCAGCAGCTGGCAGGGGAATGAAAAACTGTTTTTT. Protein sequence: CASSWQGNEKLFF.

The chain has TRBV7-9 and TRBJ2-3; 8 nucleotides align to TRBD2. The J segment lost 0 bases and the V segment lost 0 bases, leaving 8 bases of the junction unmatched. The CDR3 runs 18 residues. Looked up from germline, CDR1 is SEHNR and CDR2 is FQNEAQ (reference sequence). Here the CDR3 DNA reads TGTGCCAGCAGCTTAGCTTTGACGGGAGGGCCTAGCACAGATACGCAGTATTTT. Translation gives CASSLALTGGPSTDTQYF.

The rearrangement uses TRBV13 and TRBJ1-1; D unresolved. Trimming pared 5 bases from V and 2 bases from J, leaving 9 bases between. This CDR3 comprises 13 residues. The germline V gene encodes CDR1 PRHDT and CDR2 FYEKMQ (reference sequence). In nucleotides, the CDR3 is TGTGCCAGCAGCCCCCGGGCCAACACTGAAGCTTTCTTT. This gives the protein CASSPRANTEAFF.

The V gene is TRBV11-2, the J gene TRBJ2-4, with 12 bases lining up with TRBD2. The length of the CDR3 is 15 residues. V dropped 6 bases and J dropped 7; count of bases not matched to a gene: 7. Germline values: CDR1 SGHAT, CDR2 FQNNGV. The CDR3 bases are TGTGCCAGCAGTACCCGAACTAGCGGGAGGAACATTCAGTACTTC. It codes for CASSTRTSGRNIQYF.

This clone was recorded once. The rearrangement links TRBV19 to TRBJ2-5; TRBD2 is a possible D gene (5 bases). The germline V and J ends were trimmed by 4 bases and 2 bases, with 11 bases remaining between them. Germline assignment: CDR1 LNHDA and CDR2 SQIVND (reference sequence). The CDR3 is 14 residues long. The DNA of the CDR3 is TGTGCCAGTAGTAGGGCTCGGGGTCAAGAGACCCAGTACTTC. It yields the protein CASSRARGQETQYF.

The rearrangement uses TRBV20-1 and TRBJ2-3; D is ambiguous. V shed 6 bases and J shed 4 bases, with 8 bases lying between them. The CDR3 covers 11 residues. Germline CDR1 DFQATT, CDR2 SNEGSKA (reference sequence). CDR3 protein: CSAPRADTQYF. CDR3 nucleotides: TGCAGTGCCCCCCGCGCAGATACGCAGTATTTT.

This clone was picked up a small number of times. V and J are TRBV2 and TRBJ1-2; a weak D match, TRBD1 (6 bases). This CDR3 spans 13 amino acids. V was cut by 8 bases and J by 3 bases, with 13 bases left in between. Germline V gives CDR1 SNHLY, CDR2 FYNNEI. CDR3 bases: TGTGCCAGCGTTACAGGGTCGTACTATGGCTACACCTTC. It codes for CASVTGSYYGYTF. Based on the CDR3 plus reference TRBV2 and TRBJ1-2, the full variable domain is EPEVTQTPSHQVTQMGQEVILRCVPISNHLYFYWYRQILGQKVEFLVSFYNNEISEKSEIFDDQFSVERPDGSNFTLKIRSTKLEDSAMYFCASVTGSYYGYTFGSGTRLTVV.

CDR3 residues: CASTSRAYEQYF. CDR3 DNA: TGTGCCAGCACCAGCCGGGCCTACGAGCAGTACTTC. The rearrangement uses TRBV5-6 and TRBJ2-7; no firm D call. This CDR3 has 12 amino acids. Trimming took off 6 bases at V and 2 bases at J, with 9 bases between the two ends. CDR1 and CDR2 from the germline V gene are SGHDT and YYEEEE.

The V gene is TRBV19, the J gene TRBJ2-3, with D possibly being TRBD1 (6 bases). The CDR3 consists of 16 residues. Germline CDR1 LNHDA, CDR2 SQIVND (reference sequence). V lost 7 bases, J lost 0 bases, and 17 bases lay in between. CDR3 sequence reads: CASTPQGWRSTDTQYF. The CDR3 DNA follows: TGTGCCAGTACCCCACAGGGATGGAGGAGCACAGATACGCAGTATTTT.

The chain recombines TRBV6-6 with TRBJ1-2; D remains unclear. The CDR3 is 14 amino acids. The germline gives CDR1 MNHNY, CDR2 SVGAGI (reference sequence). Deletions cut 2 bases from V and 4 bases from J, with 11 bases between. CDR3 amino acids: CASSYDVQSYGYTF. For the CDR3, the DNA is TGTGCCAGCAGTTACGATGTCCAGAGCTATGGCTACACCTTC.

This clone was found once. The chain joins TRBV6-6 to TRBJ2-5; no clear D. The V gene lost 3 bases and the J gene lost 0 bases, with 8 bases spanning the gap. CDR3 size: 14 residues. The germline CDR1 and CDR2 sequences are MNHNY and SVGAGI (reference sequence). The CDR3 here is CASSYGPDQETQYF. The DNA for the CDR3 is TGTGCCAGCAGTTATGGACCCGACCAAGAGACCCAGTACTTC.

The chain uses TRBV21-1 and TRBJ2-7. TRBV21-1 has pseudogene status. The CDR3 consists of 17 residues. Here the CDR3 DNA reads TGTGCCAGCAGCAAAGTGGGGTCCGGGCGATTCTCCTACGAGCAGTACTTC. Amino acids: CASSKVGSGRFSYEQYF.

Comment on this clone: Other DNA sequences from this sample encode an identical CDR3 as well. This chain uses TRBV28 with TRBJ1-2, with TRBD1 matching 9 bases. Per the germline V gene, CDR1 is MDHEN and CDR2 is SYDVKM. The CDR3 contains 12 residues. V lost 10 bases and J lost 8; bases outside the gene matches: 8. The CDR3 spells CATGQGRRGYTF. CDR3 coding DNA: TGTGCCACCGGACAGGGGAGGCGGGGCTACACCTTC.

J is TRBJ2-1 and V is TRBV5-1; the D gene is possibly TRBD2 (5 bases). This CDR3 has 14 residues. Germline V lookup: CDR1 SGHRS, CDR2 YFSETQ. Trimming left V 4 bases short and J 7 bases short, with 15 bases between. CDR3 coding DNA: TGCGCCAGCAGCCGTGGGTCGCCGGGGAATGAGCAGTTCTTC. This gives the protein CASSRGSPGNEQFF.